What follows are 4 T cell receptor beta chains derived from one specimen sequenced in a study of cytomegalovirus exposure and HLA in healthy donors. The PCR contained 60 Vbeta and 13 Jbeta primers. Generated by immunoSEQ multiplex PCR, the TCRdb table keeps only in-frame clones and is missing some. This table has over 150,000 clones, more than 75% appearing once. Sequenced sample: PBMCs. These receptors were taken from a man younger than 45 in good health and CMV-seropositive.

The V call is TRBV6-5, the J call TRBJ1-5, with 8 nucleotides matching TRBD1. The CDR3 totals 15 residues. J gave up 0 bases and V 6 bases, and 4 bases lay outside the gene matches. Germline loops: CDR1 MNHEY, CDR2 SVGAGI. The CDR3 bases are TGTGCCAGCAGACTTACAGGGGGTAGCAATCAGCCCCAGCATTTT. Translating it yields CASRLTGGSNQPQHF.

The chain carries TRBV2 and TRBJ1-3, with unresolved D. The V end lost 7 bases, the J end lost 0 bases, and 10 bases lay between the germline ends. Germline CDR1 SNHLY, CDR2 FYNNEI. The CDR3 has 14 residues. The CDR3 bases are TGTGCCAGCACAAGACTAAGCTCTGGAAACACCATATATTTT. Translation gives CASTRLSSGNTIYF. Together with reference TRBV2 and TRBJ1-3, the CDR3 gives the full variable domain: EPEVTQTPSHQVTQMGQEVILRCVPISNHLYFYWYRQILGQKVEFLVSFYNNEISEKSEIFDDQFSVERPDGSNFTLKIRSTKLEDSAMYFCASTRLSSGNTIYFGEGSWLTVV.

The V gene is TRBV14, the J gene TRBJ2-7; a weak D match, TRBD1 (5 bases). The CDR3 sequence is 17 residues long. With 4 bases removed from V and 1 base from J, the gap between germline ends came to 20 bases. CDR1 and CDR2 (germline): SGHDN, FVKESK. The CDR3 bases are TGTGCCAGCAGCCCAACACTCACCCAGGGAAGGTCCTACGAGCAGTACTTC. Protein sequence: CASSPTLTQGRSYEQYF.

The rearrangement uses TRBV6-1 and TRBJ1-5, with D perhaps TRBD1 (6 bases). The CDR3 has 19 amino acids. V was trimmed by 1 base and J by 1 base, leaving 20 bases between them. CDR1 and CDR2 from the germline V gene are MNHNS and SASEGT. The CDR3 spells CASSEGGLRGAVSNQPQHF. In DNA form, the CDR3 reads TGTGCCAGCAGTGAAGGTGGTCTGCGGGGGGCCGTGAGCAATCAGCCCCAGCATTTT.